This TCR beta chain was sequenced in a study of blood T cell repertoires in COVID-19. Overall study context: Acute and convalescent COVID-19 specimens originated in the United States, Italy and Spain. Sample material is recorded as cDNA or gDNA derived from T cells, B-cell-depleted T cells, or PBMCs.

Authors' analysis steps: The authors estimated nucleated cell counts from reference gene primer amplification. TCRdb keeps only in-frame clones here, not all; method: immunoSEQ multiplex PCR. The DNA was the basis for D and trimming; V, J and clone size are from that table. Of about 130,000 clones in the sample, less than 90% are singletons; the top ten hold around 27%. The CDR3 extends over 14 amino acids. Germline lookup yields CDR1 SGHRS and CDR2 YFSETQ. Trimming took 4 bases from V and 5 from J, leaving 15 bases between them. Sequencing was performed on peripheral blood. The receptor comes from a woman older than 75 with acute or convalescent COVID-19. This chain links TRBV5-1 with TRBJ1-1; maybe TRBD1 (6 bases). The CDR3 loop reads CASSMDSYKTEAFF. For the CDR3, the DNA is TGCGCCAGCAGCATGGACAGTTATAAAACTGAAGCTTTCTTT.